Shown below are 22 T cell receptor beta chains from a single sample sequenced in a study of blood T cell repertoires in COVID-19. Sequencing was performed with immunoSEQ multiplex PCR; in TCRdb, only in-frame clones are kept and a portion is missing. The data hold some 80,000 clones, with 80% observed a single time. Sequencing was performed on peripheral blood. These receptors all stem from a man in his 60s with active or convalescent COVID-19.

The CDR3 bases are TGTGCCAGCAGCGCGAGACAGGAGACGAGAGCTTTCTTT. This sequence encodes CASSARQETRAFF. The chain has TRBV6-5 and TRBJ1-1; the D gene is possibly TRBD1 (6 bases). The CDR3 is 13 amino acids. The V and J ends lost 6 bases and 10 bases respectively, with 18 bases between them. In germline, CDR1 is MNHEY, CDR2 SVGAGI.

This clone was detected only a few times. CDR3 DNA: TGTGCCAGTAGTACACAGGGCTACGAGCAGTACTTC. Translation gives CASSTQGYEQYF. The chain has TRBV19 and TRBJ2-7; perhaps TRBD1 as D (6 bases). This CDR3 has 12 residues. Trimming shortened V by 4 bases and J by 3 bases, and 7 bases separated the two germline ends. Germline loops: CDR1 LNHDA, CDR2 SQIVND (reference sequence).

This chain connects TRBV6-5 to TRBJ1-2; D is perhaps TRBD1 (5 bases). The CDR3 consists of 15 residues. The germline CDR1 and CDR2 sequences are MNHEY and SVGAGI. Trimming cost V 2 bases and J 4 bases, with 14 bases left between them. CDR3: CASSYGTGGGYGYTF. In nucleotides, the CDR3 is TGTGCCAGCAGTTACGGTACAGGCGGTGGCTATGGCTACACCTTC.

The chain is built from TRBV7-9 and TRBJ2-2; D not resolved. Trimming left V 8 bases short and J 7 bases short, with 5 bases between. The CDR3 is 10 residues long. Germline V gene sequence: CDR1 SEHNR, CDR2 FQNEAQ (reference sequence). The CDR3 nucleotides are TGTGCCAGCCTCGGCGGGGAGCTGTTTTTT. Its translation: CASLGGELFF.

CDR3 loop: CASSQDSISDSLFNYGYTF. The CDR3 DNA follows: TGCGCCAGCAGCCAAGATAGCATATCGGACAGTCTTTTTAACTATGGCTACACCTTC. The rearrangement joins TRBV4-1 to TRBJ1-2; D possibly corresponds to TRBD1 (6 bases). The germline CDR1 and CDR2 sequences are MGHRA and YSYEKL. The V end was cut by 0 bases, the J end by 1 base, with 21 bases between. This CDR3 contains 19 residues.

The CDR3 loop is CASSVLEATGELFF. The CDR3 nucleotides read TGTGCCAGCAGCGTCCTAGAGGCGACCGGGGAGCTGTTTTTT. The rearrangement joins TRBV9 to TRBJ2-2; no firm D call. CDR1 and CDR2 from the germline V gene are SGDLS and YYNGEE. The CDR3 loop spans 14 amino acids. V was cut by 2 bases and J by 5 bases, with 10 bases left in between.

CDR3 bases: TGTGCCAGCAGTTACTCTCGGGCGGGGGGAAACGAGCAGTACTTC. Its translation: CASSYSRAGGNEQYF. The chain employs TRBV6-5 and TRBJ2-7; 8 nucleotides line up with TRBD2. V lost 0 bases to trimming and J lost 5 bases; unmatched junction nucleotides: 6. The CDR3 length is 15 residues. Germline CDR1 MNHEY, CDR2 SVGAGI.

The genes are TRBV4-1 and TRBJ1-1; tentatively, D is TRBD1 (5 bases). The CDR3 is 15 residues long. In germline, CDR1 is MGHRA, CDR2 YSYEKL. V shed 4 bases and J shed 1 base, with 13 bases lying between them. As DNA, the CDR3 is TGCGCCAGCAGCCCTTACAGGAGCCCGAACACTGAAGCTTTCTTT. Translation gives CASSPYRSPNTEAFF.

V and J are TRBV6-5 and TRBJ1-4; D is ambiguous. Germline V lookup: CDR1 MNHEY, CDR2 SVGAGI. This CDR3 contains 15 residues. The germline V and J ends were trimmed by 2 bases and 6 bases, with 13 bases remaining between them. The DNA of the CDR3 is TGTGCCAGCAGTTACGGAGGGTCTGGGGATGAAAAACTGTTTTTT. This gives the protein CASSYGGSGDEKLFF.

The CDR3 DNA reads as TGTGCCAGCAGCGCCGGACAGGGGTCCTACAATGAGCAGTTCTTC. Translated: CASSAGQGSYNEQFF. The rearrangement links TRBV9 to TRBJ2-1, with TRBD1 identical over 9 bases. Germline assignment: CDR1 SGDLS and CDR2 YYNGEE. The CDR3 sequence is 15 residues long. V gave up 3 bases and J gave up 1 base; unmatched junction bases: 2.

The chain recombines TRBV30 with TRBJ2-1; D might be TRBD2 (5 bases). Germline V lookup: CDR1 GTSNPN, CDR2 SVGIG (reference sequence). Trimming stripped 3 bases from V and 14 bases from J, with 14 bases between. The CDR3 runs 11 residues. The CDR3: CAWRTGSFKFF. Here the CDR3 DNA reads TGTGCCTGGAGGACGGGGAGTTTTAAGTTCTTC.

The chain has TRBV6-6 and TRBJ1-1; D remains ambiguous. The ends were cut back, 0 bases at V and 2 bases at J, with 7 bases in the middle. The CDR3 spans 14 residues. The germline CDR1 and CDR2 sequences are MNHNY and SVGAGI (reference sequence). The CDR3 region is CASSYSESNTEAFF. The CDR3 nucleotides are TGTGCCAGCAGTTACTCGGAGTCCAACACTGAAGCTTTCTTT.

V and J are TRBV7-2 and TRBJ2-7, with 10 bases lining up with TRBD2. CDR1 is SGHTA and CDR2 is FQGNSA in the germline V gene. This CDR3 comprises 15 residues. The V and J ends lost 5 bases and 1 base, in that order; junction bases with no gene match: 5. The CDR3 DNA sequence: TGTGCCAGCAGCCCTACTAGCGGGATTTCCTACGAGCAGTACTTC. Residues: CASSPTSGISYEQYF.

V usage is TRBV6-5 and J usage is TRBJ1-1; no reliable D call. From germline, CDR1 is MNHEY and CDR2 SVGAGI. This CDR3 comprises 13 residues. V was trimmed by 2 bases and J by 0 bases, leaving 4 bases between them. CDR3 bases: TGTGCCAGCAGTTACCAGATGAACACTGAAGCTTTCTTT. Its protein product is CASSYQMNTEAFF.

This clone was detected once. The chain combines TRBV5-5 with TRBJ2-7; perhaps TRBD1 as D (5 bases). The CDR3 has 13 residues. Germline V gene sequence: CDR1 SGHKS, CDR2 YYEKEE (reference sequence). V was cut by 1 base and J by 5 bases, with 10 bases left in between. CDR3 region: CASSLSGFDEQYF. The CDR3 coding sequence is TGTGCCAGCAGCTTGTCAGGGTTCGACGAGCAGTACTTC.

The chain has TRBV7-2 and TRBJ1-2; 8 bases are a match to TRBD1. CDR3 length: 14 amino acids. With V trimmed by 1 base and J by 8 bases, 6 bases remained unmatched. Germline loops: CDR1 SGHTA, CDR2 FQGNSA. The CDR3 sequence: CASSLVVTGVGYTF. The CDR3 DNA reads TGTGCCAGCAGCTTAGTCGTGACAGGGGTGGGCTACACCTTC. Full variable domain (rest looked up from reference TRBV7-2 and TRBJ1-2): GAGVSQSPSNKVTEKGKDVELRCDPISGHTALYWYRQSLGQGLEFLIYFQGNSAPDKSGLPSDRFSAERTGGSVSTLTIQRTQQEDSAVYLCASSLVVTGVGYTFGSGTRLTVV.

This clone has only one observation. The chain uses TRBV2 and TRBJ1-1; a weak D match, TRBD1 (6 bases). This CDR3 spans 14 amino acids. The ends were cut back, 6 bases at V and 3 bases at J, with 14 bases in the middle. Germline CDR1 and CDR2: SNHLY and FYNNEI. CDR3 sequence reads: CASRVQGYDTEAFF. CDR3 nucleotide sequence: TGTGCCAGCAGGGTTCAGGGGTACGACACTGAAGCTTTCTTT.

V and J are TRBV7-6 and TRBJ1-1; the match to TRBD1 covers 8 bases. This CDR3 spans 15 amino acids. The V segment lost 1 base and the J segment 4 bases; nucleotides outside the gene matches: 5. The germline gives CDR1 SGHVS, CDR2 FNYEAQ. CDR3 nucleotide sequence: TGTGCCAGCAGCTTAGTTTCGACAGGGGCCACTGAAGCTTTCTTT. Its protein is CASSLVSTGATEAFF.

The chain has TRBV6-5 and TRBJ1-6; 9 nucleotides match TRBD1. CDR1 and CDR2 from the germline V gene are MNHEY and SVGAGI. The V and J ends lost 7 bases and 12 bases, in that order; junction bases with no gene match: 7. This CDR3 comprises 13 residues. The CDR3 sequence: CASKQGALLPLHF. CDR3 coding DNA: TGTGCCAGCAAACAGGGGGCTCTTTTACCCCTCCACTTT.

A few counts support this clone. J is TRBJ2-5 and V is TRBV7-2, with TRBD2 as a possible D gene (7 bases). The CDR3 totals 14 residues. Germline loops: CDR1 SGHTA, CDR2 FQGNSA. Trimming removed 3 bases from V and 5 bases from J, with 13 bases in between. DNA for the CDR3: TGTGCCAGCAGCTTCCCGGGGGGCAGGGAGACCCAGTACTTC. It translates to CASSFPGGRETQYF.

This chain joins TRBV4-2 and TRBJ1-3, with 9 bases lining up with TRBD1. The CDR3 loop spans 17 amino acids. From germline, CDR1 is LGHNA and CDR2 YNFKEQ. V lost 3 bases and J lost 4; bases outside the gene matches: 10. CDR3 nucleotides: TGTGCCAGCAGCCAGGAACAAACAGGGGGCGCCGGAAACACCATATATTTT. It codes for CASSQEQTGGAGNTIYF.

This clone was detected only a few times. The CDR3 DNA reads as TGTGCCAGCAGCGCCGCGGGCTTCCATTCTCCTTGGAACACTGAAGCTTTCTTT. Translating gives CASSAAGFHSPWNTEAFF. The V call is TRBV5-5, the J call TRBJ1-1; no reliable D call. Trimming pared 4 bases from V and 1 base from J, leaving 23 bases between. The CDR3 is made up of 18 amino acids. Germline V gene data show CDR1 as SGHKS and CDR2 as YYEKEE (reference sequence). Full variable domain (remainder filled in from reference TRBV5-5 and TRBJ1-1): DAGVTQSPTHLIKTRGQQVTLRCSPISGHKSVSWYQQVLGQGPQFIFQYYEKEERGRGNFPDRFSARQFPNYSSELNVNALLLGDSALYLCASSAAGFHSPWNTEAFFGQGTRLTVV.